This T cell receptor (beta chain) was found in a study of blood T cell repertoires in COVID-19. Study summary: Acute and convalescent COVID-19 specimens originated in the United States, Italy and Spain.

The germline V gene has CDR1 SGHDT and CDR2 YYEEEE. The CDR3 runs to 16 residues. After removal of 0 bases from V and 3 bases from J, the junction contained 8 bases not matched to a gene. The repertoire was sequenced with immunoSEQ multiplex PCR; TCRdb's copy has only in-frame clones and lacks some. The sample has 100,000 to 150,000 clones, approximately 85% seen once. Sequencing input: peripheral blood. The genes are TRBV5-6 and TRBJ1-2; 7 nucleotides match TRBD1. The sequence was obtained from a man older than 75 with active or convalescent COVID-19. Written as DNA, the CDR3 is TGTGCCAGCAGCTTGGCCTTAGGGGGCTGGGACTATGGCTACACCTTC. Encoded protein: CASSLALGGWDYGYTF.